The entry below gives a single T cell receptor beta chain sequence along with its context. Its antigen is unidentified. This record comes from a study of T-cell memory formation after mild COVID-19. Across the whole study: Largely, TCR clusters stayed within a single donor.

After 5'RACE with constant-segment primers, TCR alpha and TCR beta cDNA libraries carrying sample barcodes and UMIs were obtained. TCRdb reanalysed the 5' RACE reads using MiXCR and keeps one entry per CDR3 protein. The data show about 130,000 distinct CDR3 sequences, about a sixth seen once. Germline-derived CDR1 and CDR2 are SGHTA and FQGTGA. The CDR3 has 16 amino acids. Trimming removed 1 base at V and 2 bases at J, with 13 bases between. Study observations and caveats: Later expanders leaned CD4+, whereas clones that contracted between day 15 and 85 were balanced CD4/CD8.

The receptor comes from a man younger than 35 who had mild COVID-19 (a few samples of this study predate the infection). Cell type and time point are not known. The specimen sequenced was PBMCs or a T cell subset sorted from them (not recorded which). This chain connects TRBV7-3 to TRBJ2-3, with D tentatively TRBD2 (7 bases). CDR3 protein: CASSLIRGAITDTQYF. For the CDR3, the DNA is TGTGCCAGCAGCTTAATCCGGGGGGCCATCACAGATACGCAGTATTTT.